This T cell receptor beta chain was captured in a study of shared clonotypes between healthy human individuals. Study-wide context: The study used three CD4 naive, three CD4 memory, two CD8 naive and one CD8 memory plate per donor.

V gave up 8 bases and J gave up 5 bases; unmatched junction bases: 8. The CDR3 spans 15 residues. The germline CDR1 and CDR2 sequences are MNHNS and SASEGT. The assay was carried out at the deep level. Each cell subset's genomic DNA was divided evenly among several immunoSEQ plates. Repertoires were generated with immunoSEQ multiplex PCR, while TCRdb's copy carries only in-frame clones and drops some. The table includes 2 million to 2.5 million clones, approximately 96% detected once. The chain has TRBV6-1 and TRBJ2-5; TRBD2 aligns across 13 bases. The sample comprised naive CD4+ T cells sorted from blood. This sample's subset: CD45RA+ positively selected. This TCR was sampled from a man younger than 30 in good health. The CDR3 region is CASVWGLAGLETQYF. CDR3 DNA: TGTGCCAGCGTATGGGGACTAGCGGGACTTGAGACCCAGTACTTC.